This TCR beta chain is from a study of shared clonotypes between healthy human individuals (dated by TCRdb to 2019 to 2021). Describing the broader study: A few men and a couple of women, aged 18 to 49 years, made up the cohort. Different laboratories and diverse techniques were used to prepare libraries and sequence TCR repertoires, to increase sequencing depth and limit assay-specific biases. Per donor, leukapheresis produced somewhere between about 0.94 and 9.5 billion PBMCs. Blood TCR repertoires of four to six healthy adults were deeply sequenced to estimate repertoire size and the extent of clonotype sharing between individuals. The paper's findings and limits, for the study overall: Pairwise subsampling led to the expectation that sequencing depth would affect the degree of clonotype sharing among donors. Because the study included a small number of donors, the genetic and exposure-history diversity represented was limited. Only blood was sampled, and tissue TCR repertoires likely differ from those in blood.

The donors were healthy, HIV-negative adults with no recently reported acute infections or vaccinations. Only Caucasian adults living in Nashville, Tennessee, USA were represented among the donors. For unsorted samples, roughly 91 million PBMCs were counted, and genomic DNA was extracted using the QIAamp DNA Blood Mini kit. After blood collection by leukapheresis, PBMCs were isolated using Ficoll-Histopaque density gradient centrifugation and then cryopreserved in the vapor phase of liquid nitrogen. This clone was counted a few times. Its antigen remains undetermined. Base qualities are not recorded, but no much larger clone differs from it by a single base. Using the deep immunoSEQ assay, multiplex PCR amplified TCR CDR3 regions from genomic DNA. For each cell subset, the extracted genomic DNA was distributed evenly across all wells of several immunoSEQ 96-well plates, and each plate served as one replicate. For unsorted PBMC, approximately 300 ng of genomic DNA, equivalent to about 30,000 T cell genomes, went into each replicate PCR. Genomic DNA from unsorted PBMC was sequenced over ten immunoSEQ deep assay plates. Purified libraries were quantified with a Qubit 3.0 fluorometer, sized on a Bioanalyzer 2100, and re-quantified with the KAPA Library Quantification kit. Each immunoSEQ 96-well plate was sequenced on its own single-read 150-cycle Illumina NextSeq 550 flow cell. The authors processed their data as follows. The immunoSEQ output contained only junctional sequences without quality scores, so filtering could not match that applied to full-length reads. To assign V/J genes and CDR3, sequences were annotated against IMGT germline references using PyIR, a Python wrapper for IgBLAST v1.9. Any read was removed if the V/J assignment was weak (E-value above 1e-6), the CDR3 was missing, or the read contained stop codons, out-of-frame junctions, or ambiguous translated residues. V3J clonotypes were defined as sequences sharing the same inferred V gene, J gene, and CDR3 amino acid sequence. Percentage overlap between repertoires was calculated by dividing the number of shared unique clonotypes by the size of the smaller repertoire. Richness of each repertoire was evaluated using RTK rarefaction, the Chao1 estimator, and Recon v2.1 estimates of unobserved clonotypes. The table comes from immuneACCESS by way of TCRdb, which keeps in-frame sequences with V and J called. Part of the clones is missing from these tables; in studies checked, under half for an unresolved V gene and the rest for unknown reasons. The V and J calls and clone size come from that table; D and trimming were worked out from the DNA. The sample contains some 480,000 clones, roughly 78% of them found a single time. Of the sample, more than 10% is held by the ten largest clones.

The germline V gene encodes CDR1 SGHRS and CDR2 YFSETQ. CDR3 length: 16 amino acids, cysteine to phenylalanine. Kept here is only the CDR3 DNA, which spans 48 bases and is read in frame from base 1. Trimming takes 3 bases off V and 3 bases off J; junction bases not matched to a gene: 5. The sample was PBMCs. The chain employs TRBV5-1 and TRBJ2-6, and TRBD1 aligns with 8 junction nucleotides. The source of this sequence is a woman aged 40 to 50 in good health. Some clones in this sample may be carry-over from other donors' samples. This receptor carries the CDR3 CASSWQGAGGANVLTF. At the DNA level, the sequence is TGCGCCAGCAGCTGGCAGGGGGCTGGTGGGGCCAACGTCCTGACTTTC.